The entry below describes one TCR beta chain. Its antigen remains unknown. This sample was taken from a study of T cell repertoires in cytomegalovirus infection. Overall study context: Public TCR beta signatures provided an indication of both CMV infection and a matching HLA type. Broader study findings: Cumulative public TCR beta family frequency identified carriers of CMV plus the relevant HLA. CMV-specific TCR beta clonotypes restricted by HLA-C were the ones dominating the ex vivo response.

Germline-derived CDR1 and CDR2 are DFQATT and SNEGSKA (reference sequence). CDR3 size: 11 residues. Trimming pared 5 bases from V and 5 bases from J, leaving 8 bases between. One entry per CDR3 protein results from TCRdb running MiXCR on the reads. The data hold about 180,000 distinct CDR3 sequences, with 17% observed a single time. Sequencing was performed on CD8+ T cells from PBMCs. The source of this sequence is a human donor in good health (CMV status not recorded). Some clones in this sample may be carry-over from other donors' samples. The chain carries TRBV20-1 and TRBJ2-3, with D uncertain. This chain's CDR3 is CSASRLDTQYF. The CDR3 coding sequence is TGCAGTGCTTCCCGTTTAGATACGCAGTATTTT.